The next 25 T cell receptor beta chains were all read from a single sample in a study of blood T cell repertoires in COVID-19. TCRdb keeps only in-frame clones here, not all; method: immunoSEQ multiplex PCR. The data show 200,000 to 250,000 clones, with roughly 80% seen just once and 18% held by the top ten. The source material was peripheral blood. Every receptor here comes from a woman over 75 with active or convalescent COVID-19.

This clone was seen once. The rearrangement uses TRBV7-9 and TRBJ1-4; tentative D call: TRBD1 (5 bases). Trimming stripped 3 bases from V and 11 bases from J, with 22 bases between. Germline CDR1 is SEHNR and CDR2 is FQNEAQ (reference sequence). The CDR3 runs 16 residues. This CDR3 reads CASSLSTVNGAVKLFF. As DNA, the CDR3 is TGTGCCAGCAGCTTGTCTACGGTGAATGGGGCCGTGAAACTGTTTTTT.

The chain has TRBV9 and TRBJ2-1, with 7 nucleotides matching TRBD2. The CDR3 runs 18 residues. From germline, CDR1 is SGDLS and CDR2 YYNGEE. Losses at the gene ends were 0 bases for V and 4 bases for J; bases not matched to a gene: 13. Here the CDR3 reads CASSVASAGGYRYNEQFF. The CDR3 DNA sequence: TGTGCCAGCAGCGTAGCCTCAGCCGGGGGGTACCGTTACAATGAGCAGTTCTTC. Together with reference TRBV9 and TRBJ2-1, the CDR3 gives the full variable domain: DSGVTQTPKHLITATGQRVTLRCSPRSGDLSVYWYQQSLDQGLQFLIQYYNGEERAKGNILERFSAQQFPDLHSELNLSSLELGDSALYFCASSVASAGGYRYNEQFFGPGTRLTVL.

The rearrangement joins TRBV19 to TRBJ2-3, with 7 bases lining up with TRBD1. CDR3 size: 19 residues. After removal of 0 bases from V and 0 bases from J, the junction contained 12 bases not matched to a gene. In germline, CDR1 is LNHDA, CDR2 SQIVND (reference sequence). The DNA for the CDR3 is TGTGCCAGTAGTATAGATCGTCTGGGGACAGTTTCTAGCACAGATACGCAGTATTTT. It specifies CASSIDRLGTVSSTDTQYF. The full variable domain, its missing parts supplied by reference TRBV19 and TRBJ2-3, is DGGITQSPKYLFRKEGQNVTLSCEQNLNHDAMYWYRQDPGQGLRLIYYSQIVNDFQKGDIAEGYSVSREKKESFPLTVTSAQKNPTAFYLCASSIDRLGTVSSTDTQYFGPGTRLTVL.

The rearrangement uses TRBV14 and TRBJ1-1, with 7 bases identical to TRBD1. The CDR3 is made up of 14 amino acids. CDR1 is SGHDN, CDR2 FVKESK, per germline. J lost 10 bases, V lost 2 bases, and 10 bases had no gene match. In nucleotides, the CDR3 is TGTGCCAGCAGCCAAAACCAGGGGGGTTCTGGAGCTTTCTTT. Its protein product is CASSQNQGGSGAFF. Together with reference TRBV14 and TRBJ1-1, the CDR3 gives the full variable domain: EAGVTQFPSHSVIEKGQTVTLRCDPISGHDNLYWYRRVMGKEIKFLLHFVKESKQDESGMPNNRFLAERTGGTYSTLKVQPAELEDSGVYFCASSQNQGGSGAFFGQGTRLTVV.

The chain is built from TRBV5-1 and TRBJ2-1; the match to TRBD1 covers 7 bases. V was clipped by 3 bases and J by 8 bases; unmatched bases: 8. The CDR3 extends over 14 amino acids. The germline CDR1 and CDR2 sequences are SGHRS and YFSETQ. CDR3 DNA sequence: TGCGCCAGCAGCTGGCTCCTACAGGGGTATGAGCAGTTCTTC. Translated, it gives CASSWLLQGYEQFF.

The chain is built from TRBV30 and TRBJ2-5; 7 bases fit TRBD2. The CDR3 has 14 amino acids. Trimming removed 3 bases from V and 5 bases from J; junction bases left unmatched: 9. Looked up from germline, CDR1 is GTSNPN and CDR2 is SVGIG (reference sequence). The CDR3 region has the DNA TGTGCCTGGAGGGGGAGGGCGTCCGCGGAGACCCAGTACTTC. It specifies CAWRGRASAETQYF. Based on the CDR3 plus reference TRBV30 and TRBJ2-5, the full variable domain is SQTIHQWPATLVQPVGSPLSLECTVEGTSNPNLYWYRQAAGRGLQLLFYSVGIGQISSEVPQNLSASRPQDRQFILSSKKLLLSDSGFYLCAWRGRASAETQYFGPGTRLLVL.

The V gene is TRBV3-1 (or the pseudogene TRBV3-2), the J gene TRBJ2-2, with D possibly being TRBD2 (5 bases). V was trimmed by 3 bases and J by 3 bases, leaving 14 bases between them. There are 16 residues in the CDR3. The germline gives CDR1 LGHDT, CDR2 YNNKEL (reference sequence). CDR3 bases: TGTGCCAGCAGCCAGGGCCTACTAGGTCACACCGGGGAGCTGTTTTTT. It codes for CASSQGLLGHTGELFF.

The chain has TRBV6-1 and TRBJ2-5; TRBD1 might be the D (5 bases). The CDR3 has 14 amino acids. The V end lost 3 bases, the J end lost 5 bases, and 13 bases lay between the germline ends. CDR1 MNHNS and CDR2 SASEGT come from the germline V gene. For the CDR3, the DNA is TGTGCCAGCAGTGAGCAGGGTTTGAAGGAGACCCAGTACTTC. Translated, it gives CASSEQGLKETQYF.

The chain is built from TRBV7-9 and TRBJ1-4; 7 bases are shared with TRBD1. V dropped 2 bases and J dropped 8; count of bases not matched to a gene: 14. The CDR3 spans 17 residues. The V gene's germline CDR1 is SEHNR and CDR2 FQNEAQ (reference sequence). CDR3 loop: CASSLNPRHRGDEKLFF. Written as DNA, the CDR3 is TGTGCCAGCAGCTTAAATCCGCGACACAGGGGCGACGAAAAACTGTTTTTT.

The chain combines TRBV6-6 with TRBJ2-7; 7 bases align to TRBD1. With 5 bases clipped from V and 3 bases from J, the junction kept 7 bases outside the gene matches. From germline, CDR1 is MNHNY and CDR2 SVGAGI (reference sequence). This CDR3 is 14 amino acids long. The CDR3 region has the DNA TGTGCCAGCAGTCTTCGAGGGGGCGGCTACGAGCAGTACTTC. This gives the protein CASSLRGGGYEQYF.

This clone appeared many times. The J gene is TRBJ1-1, the V gene TRBV7-3; 9 nucleotides align to TRBD1. The CDR3 totals 14 residues. From germline, CDR1 is SGHTA and CDR2 FQGTGA. V gave up 5 bases and J gave up 4 bases; unmatched junction bases: 5. The CDR3: CASSIQGASTEAFF. CDR3 DNA sequence: TGTGCCAGCAGCATACAGGGGGCGAGCACTGAAGCTTTCTTT. The full variable domain, with the rest looked up from reference TRBV7-3 and TRBJ1-1, is GAGVSQTPSNKVTEKGKYVELRCDPISGHTALYWYRQSLGQGPEFLIYFQGTGAADDSGLPNDRFFAVRPEGSVSTLKIQRTERGDSAVYLCASSIQGASTEAFFGQGTRLTVV.

V usage is TRBV28 and J usage is TRBJ1-1, with TRBD1 identical over 8 bases. This CDR3 region has 13 residues. Germline lookup yields CDR1 MDHEN and CDR2 SYDVKM. V lost 10 bases, J lost 6 bases, and 10 bases stayed unmatched. The CDR3 DNA reads TGTGCCATCGCAGGGGGCGCGACGCCTGAAGCTTTCTTT. Translated, it gives CAIAGGATPEAFF.

The chain combines TRBV7-9 with TRBJ2-5; 14 bases line up with TRBD2. Unmatched junction bases numbered 10, after V lost 5 bases and J lost 5 bases. The germline gives CDR1 SEHNR, CDR2 FQNEAQ (reference sequence). The CDR3 is 17 residues long. CDR3 coding DNA: TGTGCCAGCAGCCACAAGGGACTAGCGGGAGTACGGGAGACCCAGTACTTC. It yields the protein CASSHKGLAGVRETQYF.

The J gene is TRBJ1-5, the V gene TRBV5-1, with TRBD1 as a possible D gene (6 bases). Germline V gene data show CDR1 as SGHRS and CDR2 as YFSETQ. Deletions cut 4 bases from V and 5 bases from J, with 10 bases between. CDR3 length: 13 residues. DNA of the CDR3: TGCGCCAGCAGCCCCACAGGGTATCAGCCCCAGCATTTT. Amino acids: CASSPTGYQPQHF.

The V and J genes are TRBV9 and TRBJ2-1; 8 bases map to TRBD2. J gave up 8 bases and V 0 bases, and 10 bases lay outside the gene matches. This CDR3 is built from 16 residues. Germline loops: CDR1 SGDLS, CDR2 YYNGEE. CDR3 nucleotide sequence: TGTGCCAGCAGCGTAGCCCCGACTAGCGTCTGGGATGAGCAGTTCTTC. Protein product: CASSVAPTSVWDEQFF.

This clone was seen once. The rearrangement uses TRBV5-6 and TRBJ2-4, with 11 bases lining up with TRBD2. The V gene's germline CDR1 is SGHDT and CDR2 YYEEEE. With 5 bases clipped from V and 6 bases from J, the junction kept 13 bases outside the gene matches. The CDR3 loop spans 17 amino acids. As DNA, the CDR3 is TGTGCCAGCAGTTCAGGGAATAGCGGGAGGGCCGGAAACATTCAGTACTTC. Its translation: CASSSGNSGRAGNIQYF.

The chain is built from TRBV30 and TRBJ2-7; tentative D call: TRBD1 (6 bases). The CDR3 spans 17 residues. The germline V gene encodes CDR1 GTSNPN and CDR2 SVGIG (reference sequence). V was cut by 4 bases and J by 3 bases, with 25 bases left in between. CDR3 DNA: TGTGCCTGGACTGCCAAAGAAAAGGGACAAACTTACTACGAGCAGTACTTC. Its protein product is CAWTAKEKGQTYYEQYF.

The rearrangement uses TRBV5-1 and TRBJ2-7, with D uncertain. This CDR3 is built from 16 residues. Per the germline V gene, CDR1 is SGHRS and CDR2 is YFSETQ. V shed 4 bases and J shed 2 bases, with 19 bases lying between them. The CDR3 region is CASSASLDKVTYEQYF. As DNA, the CDR3 is TGCGCCAGCAGCGCTTCGCTCGACAAGGTTACCTACGAGCAGTACTTC.

The chain combines TRBV7-9 with TRBJ1-4, with D perhaps TRBD1 (5 bases). Trimming stripped 1 base from V and 7 bases from J, with 13 bases between. The CDR3 is 15 residues long. Germline lookup yields CDR1 SEHNR and CDR2 FQNEAQ (reference sequence). The CDR3 loop is CASSLVSGEGEKLFF. The CDR3 nucleotides read TGTGCCAGCAGCTTAGTTTCGGGGGAAGGTGAAAAACTGTTTTTT.

The rearrangement uses TRBV4-3 and TRBJ2-5; 10 nucleotides agree with TRBD2. Germline loops: CDR1 LGHNA, CDR2 YSLEER. V shed 2 bases, J shed 5 bases, and the junction held 8 bases outside the gene matches. The CDR3 extends over 16 amino acids. The DNA of the CDR3 is TGCGCCAGCAGCCAATCAGCGGGAGGGCCATCCGAGACCCAGTACTTC. Translated: CASSQSAGGPSETQYF.

This sequence joins TRBV2 and TRBJ1-5; D possibly corresponds to TRBD1 (5 bases). In germline, CDR1 is SNHLY, CDR2 FYNNEI. Trimming left V 10 bases short and J 6 bases short, with 16 bases between. This CDR3 has 13 amino acids. The CDR3 protein is CATVQGGSQPQHF. CDR3 in DNA: TGTGCCACTGTGCAGGGTGGAAGTCAGCCCCAGCATTTT.

In this sample, this clone turned up many times. V usage is TRBV5-1 and J usage is TRBJ2-7; tentative D call: TRBD2 (6 bases). This CDR3 has 14 amino acids. The germline V gene encodes CDR1 SGHRS and CDR2 YFSETQ. Trimming removed 4 bases at V and 4 bases at J, with 15 bases between. The CDR3 coding sequence is TGCGCCAGCAGCCCATCGGGACTCTCATACGAGCAGTACTTC. Its protein product is CASSPSGLSYEQYF.

The chain couples TRBV3-1 (or the pseudogene TRBV3-2) to TRBJ2-1, with 9 bases that match TRBD1. With V trimmed by 1 base and J by 7 bases, 8 bases remained unmatched. This CDR3 spans 16 amino acids. CDR1 LGHDT and CDR2 YNNKEL come from the germline V gene (reference sequence). Here the CDR3 reads CASSQVAGTGLNEQFF. The CDR3 DNA sequence: TGTGCCAGCAGCCAAGTCGCCGGGACAGGGTTAAATGAGCAGTTCTTC.

The chain combines TRBV9 with TRBJ2-3; 7 positions agree with TRBD2. V was pared by 7 bases and J by 3 bases, with 8 bases of the junction left unmatched. Germline lookup yields CDR1 SGDLS and CDR2 YYNGEE. CDR3 length: 14 amino acids. The CDR3 here is CASSLGLTTDTQYF. The CDR3 DNA follows: TGTGCCAGCTCCTTGGGACTAACGACAGATACGCAGTATTTT.

The rearrangement joins TRBV19 to TRBJ1-2; maybe TRBD1 (5 bases). CDR1 and CDR2 from the germline V gene are LNHDA and SQIVND (reference sequence). This CDR3 contains 13 residues. V was shortened by 5 bases and J by 3 bases, with 10 bases between the two germline ends. The chain's CDR3 is CASSLTGDYGYTF. As DNA, the CDR3 is TGTGCCAGTAGTCTTACAGGAGACTATGGCTACACCTTC.